The present T cell receptor (beta chain) was sequenced within a study of human T cells and chemical hapten exposure. The time point is: patch test 1, 2 weeks after DPC sensitization. The sample's treatment: therapeutic diphenylcyclopropenone sensitization with weekly scalp DPC. People who gave samples had alopecia, were 18 to 70 years old, and were suitable for DPC. Unfractionated whole blood was the source from which total RNA was extracted. This clonotype was seen at least ten times. The study used a library that attached unique molecular identifiers to individual cDNA molecules. TCRdb reanalysed the RACE reads using MiXCR and keeps one entry per CDR3 protein. Of about 81,000 distinct CDR3 sequences in the sample, approximately 8% were seen once. Germline CDR1 is DFQATT and CDR2 is SNEGSKA (reference sequence). Trimming removed 0 bases from V and 0 bases from J, with 3 bases in between. The CDR3 consists of 13 residues.

V gene TRBV20-1 combines with J gene TRBJ1-5; D is unclear. This TCR was sampled from a woman aged 25 to 39 with alopecia areata. Some clones in this sample may be carry-over from other donors' samples. The sample here was whole blood, taken in connection with sensitization to the hapten diphenylcyclopropenone (DPC). The CDR3 sequence: CSAREYSNQPQHF. The CDR3, as DNA: TGCAGTGCTAGAGAATATAGCAATCAGCCCCAGCATTTT.